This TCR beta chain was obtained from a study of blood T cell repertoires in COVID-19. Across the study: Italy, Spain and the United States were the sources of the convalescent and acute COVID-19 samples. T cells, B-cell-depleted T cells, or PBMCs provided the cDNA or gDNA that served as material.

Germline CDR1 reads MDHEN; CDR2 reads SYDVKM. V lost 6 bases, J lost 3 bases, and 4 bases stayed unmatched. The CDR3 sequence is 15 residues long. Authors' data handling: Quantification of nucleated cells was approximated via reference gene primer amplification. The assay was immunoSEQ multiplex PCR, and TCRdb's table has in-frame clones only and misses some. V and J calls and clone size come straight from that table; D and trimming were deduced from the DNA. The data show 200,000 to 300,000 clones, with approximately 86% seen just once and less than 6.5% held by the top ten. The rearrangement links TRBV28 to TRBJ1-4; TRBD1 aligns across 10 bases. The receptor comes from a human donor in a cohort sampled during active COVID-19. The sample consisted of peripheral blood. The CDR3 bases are TGTGCCAGCAGGGGGGGGACAGGGGCTAATGAAAAACTGTTTTTT. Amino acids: CASRGGTGANEKLFF.